Below are 3 T cell receptor beta chains sequenced from a single sample in a study of neurological immune-mediated disorders. Using its own MiXCR run on the 5' RACE reads, TCRdb lists one record per CDR3 protein. This sample has 25,000 to 30,000 distinct CDR3 sequences, with 3% to 3.5% found just once. The specimen was PBMCs. These TCRs come from a woman aged 25 to 39 with multiple sclerosis.

This clonotype came up many times. V is TRBV5-1 and J is TRBJ2-7; D not certain. With 4 bases removed from V and 5 bases from J, the gap between germline ends came to 13 bases. The CDR3 has 13 amino acids. Germline CDR1 reads SGHRS; CDR2 reads YFSETQ. CDR3 in DNA: TGCGCCAGCAGCGGCCCGGCAGCGCACGAGCAGTACTTC. Its translation is CASSGPAAHEQYF. The full variable domain, its missing parts supplied by reference TRBV5-1 and TRBJ2-7, is KAGVTQTPRYLIKTRGQQVTLSCSPISGHRSVSWYQQTPGQGLQFLFEYFSETQRNKGNFPGRFSGRQFSNSRSEMNVSTLELGDSALYLCASSGPAAHEQYFGPGTRLTVT.

There are many counts of this clonotype. The V call is TRBV6-2 or TRBV6-3, the J call TRBJ2-5; D possibly uses TRBD1 or TRBD2 (5 bases each). CDR1 and CDR2 (germline): MNHEY, SVGEGT. Trimming shortened V by 2 bases and J by 4 bases, and 14 bases separated the two germline ends. This CDR3 comprises 15 residues. The DNA for the CDR3 is TGTGCCAGCAGTTACGAGGGGCGCGAAGCAGAGACCCAGTACTTC. Translating it yields CASSYEGREAETQYF.

This clonotype was seen repeatedly, ten times or more. The CDR3 sequence: CASSVTGREQYF. The CDR3 DNA follows: TGCGCCAGCAGCGTGACAGGGAGGGAGCAGTACTTC. The V gene is TRBV5-1, the J gene TRBJ2-7, with a tentative D call TRBD1 (7 bases). This CDR3 region has 12 residues. Germline V lookup: CDR1 SGHRS, CDR2 YFSETQ. Between the trimmed V and J ends, which lost 4 bases and 7 bases, there was a span of 12 bases.